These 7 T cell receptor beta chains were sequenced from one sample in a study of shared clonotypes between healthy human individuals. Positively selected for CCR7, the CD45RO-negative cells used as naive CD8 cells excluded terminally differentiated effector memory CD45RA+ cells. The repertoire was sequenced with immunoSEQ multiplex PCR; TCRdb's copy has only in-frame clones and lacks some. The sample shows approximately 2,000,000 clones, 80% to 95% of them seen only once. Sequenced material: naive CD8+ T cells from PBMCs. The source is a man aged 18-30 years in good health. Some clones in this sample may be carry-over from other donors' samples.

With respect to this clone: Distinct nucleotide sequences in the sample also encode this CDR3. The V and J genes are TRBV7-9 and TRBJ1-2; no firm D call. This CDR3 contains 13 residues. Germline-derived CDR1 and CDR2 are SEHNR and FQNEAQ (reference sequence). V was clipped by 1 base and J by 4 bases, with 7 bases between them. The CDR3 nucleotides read TGTGCCAGCAGCTTAGGAGGGTCCTATGGCTACACCTTC. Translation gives CASSLGGSYGYTF.

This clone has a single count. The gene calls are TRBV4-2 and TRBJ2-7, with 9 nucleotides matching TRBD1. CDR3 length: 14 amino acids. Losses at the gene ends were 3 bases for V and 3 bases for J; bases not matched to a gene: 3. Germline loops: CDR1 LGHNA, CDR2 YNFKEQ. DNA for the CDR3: TGTGCCAGCAGCCACTTGGGACAGGGCTACGAGCAGTACTTC. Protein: CASSHLGQGYEQYF.

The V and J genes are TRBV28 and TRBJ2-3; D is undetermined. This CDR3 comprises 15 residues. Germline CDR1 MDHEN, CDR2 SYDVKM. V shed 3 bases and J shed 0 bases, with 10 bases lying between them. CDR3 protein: CASSLRTRSTDTQYF. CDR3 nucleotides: TGTGCCAGCAGTTTGAGGACCCGGAGCACAGATACGCAGTATTTT.

CDR3 DNA sequence: TGTGCCAGCAGTCTAGGGGGTAGAGATTTTCGTGGCTACACCTTC. It specifies CASSLGGRDFRGYTF. V usage is TRBV27 and J usage is TRBJ1-2; maybe TRBD1 (6 bases). V was trimmed by 5 bases and J by 7 bases, leaving 20 bases between them. The germline V gene has CDR1 MNHEY and CDR2 SMNVEV (reference sequence). This CDR3 spans 15 amino acids.

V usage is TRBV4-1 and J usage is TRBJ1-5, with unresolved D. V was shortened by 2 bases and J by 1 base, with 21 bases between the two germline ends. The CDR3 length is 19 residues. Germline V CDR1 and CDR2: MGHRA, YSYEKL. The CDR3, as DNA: TGCGCCAGCAGCCAAATCGCGGTAATTTCAGGACCGAGCAATCAGCCCCAGCATTTT. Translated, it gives CASSQIAVISGPSNQPQHF.

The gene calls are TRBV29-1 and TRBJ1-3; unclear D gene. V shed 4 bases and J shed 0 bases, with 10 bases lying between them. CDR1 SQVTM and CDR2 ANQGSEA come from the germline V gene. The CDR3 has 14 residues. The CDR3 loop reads CSVGVGFSGNTIYF. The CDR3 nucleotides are TGCAGCGTTGGGGTCGGGTTCTCTGGAAACACCATATATTTT.

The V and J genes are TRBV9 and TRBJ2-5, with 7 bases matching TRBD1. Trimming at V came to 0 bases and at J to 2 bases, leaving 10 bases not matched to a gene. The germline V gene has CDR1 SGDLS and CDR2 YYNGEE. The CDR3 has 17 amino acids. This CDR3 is CASSVATDRTQQETQYF. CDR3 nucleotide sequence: TGTGCCAGCAGCGTAGCTACGGACAGGACCCAACAAGAGACCCAGTACTTC.